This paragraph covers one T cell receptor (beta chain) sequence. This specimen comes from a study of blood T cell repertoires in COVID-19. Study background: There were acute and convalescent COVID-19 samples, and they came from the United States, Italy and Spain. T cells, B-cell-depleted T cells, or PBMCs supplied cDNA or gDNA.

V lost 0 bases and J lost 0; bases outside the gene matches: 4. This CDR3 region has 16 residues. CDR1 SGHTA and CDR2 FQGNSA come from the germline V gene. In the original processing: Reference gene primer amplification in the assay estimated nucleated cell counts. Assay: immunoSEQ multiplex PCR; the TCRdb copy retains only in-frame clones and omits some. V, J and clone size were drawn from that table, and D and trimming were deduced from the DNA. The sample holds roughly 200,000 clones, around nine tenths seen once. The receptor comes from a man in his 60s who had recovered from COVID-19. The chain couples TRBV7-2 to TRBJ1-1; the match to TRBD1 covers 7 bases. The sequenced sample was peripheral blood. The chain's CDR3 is CASSLAGQIMNTEAFF. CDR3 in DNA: TGTGCCAGCAGCTTAGCGGGACAGATCATGAACACTGAAGCTTTCTTT. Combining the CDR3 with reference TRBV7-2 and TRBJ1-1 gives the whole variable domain GAGVSQSPSNKVTEKGKDVELRCDPISGHTALYWYRQSLGQGLEFLIYFQGNSAPDKSGLPSDRFSAERTGGSVSTLTIQRTQQEDSAVYLCASSLAGQIMNTEAFFGQGTRLTVV.